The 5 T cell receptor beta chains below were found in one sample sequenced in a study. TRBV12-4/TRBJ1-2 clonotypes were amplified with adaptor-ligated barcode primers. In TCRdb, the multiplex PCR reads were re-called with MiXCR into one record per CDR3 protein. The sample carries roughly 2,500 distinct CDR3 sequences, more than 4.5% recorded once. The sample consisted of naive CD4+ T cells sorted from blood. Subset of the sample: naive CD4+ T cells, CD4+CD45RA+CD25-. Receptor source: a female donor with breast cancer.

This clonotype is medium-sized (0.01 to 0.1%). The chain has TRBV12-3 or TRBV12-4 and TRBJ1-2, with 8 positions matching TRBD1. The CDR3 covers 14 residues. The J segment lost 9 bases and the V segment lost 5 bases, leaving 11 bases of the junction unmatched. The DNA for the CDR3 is TGTGCCAGCAGTCCCCTGGGACAGGCTTGGAGCTACACCTTC. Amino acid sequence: CASSPLGQAWSYTF.

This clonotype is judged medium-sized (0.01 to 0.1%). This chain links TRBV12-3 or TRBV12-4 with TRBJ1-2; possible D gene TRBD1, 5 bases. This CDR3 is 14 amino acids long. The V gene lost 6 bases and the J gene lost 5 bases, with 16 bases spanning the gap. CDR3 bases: TGTGCCAGCAGCCGTCCGGGACCCAATTATGGCTACACCTTC. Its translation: CASSRPGPNYGYTF.

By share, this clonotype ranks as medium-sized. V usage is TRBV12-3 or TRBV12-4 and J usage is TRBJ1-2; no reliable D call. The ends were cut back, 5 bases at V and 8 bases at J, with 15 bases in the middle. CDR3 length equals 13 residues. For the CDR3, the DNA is TGTGCCAGCAGTCCTCGGTCCCTATGGGGCTACACCTTC. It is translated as CASSPRSLWGYTF.

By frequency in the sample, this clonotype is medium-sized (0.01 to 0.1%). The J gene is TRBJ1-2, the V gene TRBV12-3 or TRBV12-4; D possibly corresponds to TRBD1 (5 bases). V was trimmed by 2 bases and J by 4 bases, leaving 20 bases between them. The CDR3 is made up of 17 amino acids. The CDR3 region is CASSLKGSVSWGYGYTF. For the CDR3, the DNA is TGTGCCAGCAGTTTAAAGGGGTCAGTCAGCTGGGGCTATGGCTACACCTTC.

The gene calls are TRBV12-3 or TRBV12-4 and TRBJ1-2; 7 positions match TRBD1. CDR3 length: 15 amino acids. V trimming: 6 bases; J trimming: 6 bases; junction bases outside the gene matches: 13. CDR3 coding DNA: TGTGCCAGCAGGGGCGACAGGGTTGATCAGGATGGCTACACCTTC. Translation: CASRGDRVDQDGYTF.